This passage covers 10 T cell receptor beta chains from one sample sequenced in a study of T-cell memory formation after mild COVID-19. TCRdb itself ran the 5' RACE reads through MiXCR, one entry per CDR3 protein. Of roughly 410,000 distinct CDR3 sequences listed, approximately 24% are singletons. Sequencing was performed on PBMCs or a T cell subset sorted from them (not recorded which). The receptors here all came from an adult woman who had mild COVID-19 (a few samples of this study predate the infection). Cell type and time point are not known.

Only a few counts were recorded for this clonotype. This chain connects TRBV11-2 to TRBJ2-5; D possibly corresponds to TRBD2 (6 bases). Trimming left V 3 bases short and J 5 bases short, with 16 bases between. Germline CDR1 and CDR2: SGHAT and FQNNGV. The CDR3 is made up of 15 amino acids. CDR3 region: CASSLREASRETQYF. DNA of the CDR3: TGTGCCAGCAGCTTGAGGGAGGCGTCGCGCGAGACCCAGTACTTC.

This chain connects TRBV3-1 to TRBJ1-6; 7 positions match TRBD1. Trimming cost V 4 bases and J 7 bases; bases outside gene matches: 7. Germline V gene sequence: CDR1 LGHDT, CDR2 YNNKEL (reference sequence). The length of the CDR3 is 15 residues. The CDR3 nucleotides read TGTGCCAGCAGCCCATGGGACAGCATGAATTCACCCCTCCACTTT. Its translation: CASSPWDSMNSPLHF.

This clonotype was recorded a few times. This chain links TRBV9 with TRBJ1-2; 9 bases line up with TRBD1. In germline, CDR1 is SGDLS, CDR2 YYNGEE. The V segment lost 0 bases and the J segment 4 bases; nucleotides outside the gene matches: 1. The CDR3 loop spans 14 amino acids. The CDR3 region has the DNA TGTGCCAGCAGCGTAGGGACAGGGGTCTATGGCTACACCTTC. Translated: CASSVGTGVYGYTF. Looking up the rest from reference TRBV9 and TRBJ1-2 gives the full variable domain: DSGVTQTPKHLITATGQRVTLRCSPRSGDLSVYWYQQSLDQGLQFLIQYYNGEERAKGNILERFSAQQFPDLHSELNLSSLELGDSALYFCASSVGTGVYGYTFGSGTRLTVV.

This rearrangement joins TRBV7-8 to TRBJ1-2; D unclear. With 1 base removed from V and 8 bases from J, the gap between germline ends came to 11 bases. The length of the CDR3 is 13 residues. Per germline, CDR1 SGHVS and CDR2 FQNEAQ. As DNA, the CDR3 is TGTGCCAGCAGCTTAGATCTCGGCAGCGGCTACACCTTC. Amino acid sequence: CASSLDLGSGYTF.

Only a few counts were recorded for this clonotype. The chain employs TRBV29-1 and TRBJ2-3; TRBD2 agrees at 7 bases. Germline trimming cut 3 bases from V and 4 bases from J; bases unmatched to any gene: 4. CDR1 is SQVTM and CDR2 is ANQGSEA in the germline V gene. The CDR3 totals 13 residues. The CDR3, as DNA: TGCAGCGTTGAGGGCGGGAGCGCAGATACGCAGTATTTT. Protein product: CSVEGGSADTQYF.

J is TRBJ2-7 and V is TRBV12-3 or TRBV12-4; perhaps D is TRBD1 or TRBD2 (5 bases each). Trimming took off 6 bases at V and 3 bases at J, with 18 bases between the two ends. The CDR3 has 15 residues. CDR3 DNA: TGTGCCAGCAGCCGGCCGATGGGGGTCTTCTACGAGCAGTACTTC. Translation: CASSRPMGVFYEQYF.

Comments on this clonotype: This clone may be a read error of a much larger clone one base away. CDR3 residues: CASSSTGKTEAFF. The DNA for the CDR3 is TGTGCCAGCAGCTCGACAGGGAAGACTGAAGCTTTCTTT. This chain joins TRBV7-9 and TRBJ1-1; the match to TRBD1 covers 7 bases. Unmatched junction bases numbered 4, after V lost 4 bases and J lost 5 bases. CDR3 length: 13 amino acids. Germline CDR1 reads SEHNR; CDR2 reads FQNEAQ (reference sequence).

This clonotype was counted a few times. V and J are TRBV28 and TRBJ2-5; D is unclear. V was cut by 5 bases and J by 2 bases, with 12 bases left in between. Germline V lookup: CDR1 MDHEN, CDR2 SYDVKM. The CDR3 extends over 14 amino acids. The CDR3 nucleotides are TGTGCCAGCAGTCCCCGACTGAGACAAGAGACCCAGTACTTC. It specifies CASSPRLRQETQYF.

The chain recombines TRBV7-6 with TRBJ1-5; D is unclear. The CDR3 runs to 15 residues. CDR1 and CDR2 from the germline V gene are SGHVS and FNYEAQ. Trimming shortened V by 1 base and J by 0 bases, and 7 bases separated the two germline ends. The CDR3 region has the DNA TGTGCCAGCAGCTTAGAAGGGAATAGCAATCAGCCCCAGCATTTT. This sequence encodes CASSLEGNSNQPQHF.

A few counts support this clonotype. The V and J genes are TRBV13 and TRBJ1-1; a possible D gene is TRBD1 (6 bases). CDR1 is PRHDT and CDR2 is FYEKMQ in the germline V gene (reference sequence). The CDR3 covers 14 residues. V dropped 7 bases and J dropped 3 bases, with 15 bases sitting between them. CDR3 coding DNA: TGTGCCAGCACCCCGACAGGATGGCACACTGAAGCTTTCTTT. This translates into CASTPTGWHTEAFF. The variable domain in full, with the rest retrieved from reference TRBV13 and TRBJ1-1, is AAGVIQSPRHLIKEKRETATLKCYPIPRHDTVYWYQQGPGQDPQFLISFYEKMQSDKGSIPDRFSAQQFSDYHSELNMSSLELGDSALYFCASTPTGWHTEAFFGQGTRLTVV.